These T cell receptor beta chains were read from a single sample in a study of control samples from healthy donors and cancer patients. The data were produced by immunoSEQ multiplex PCR, yet TCRdb's version contains in-frame clones alone and is incomplete. The profile covers under 80,000 clones, with under 90% appearing a single time and approximately 30% taken by the ten largest. Sequencing was done on a sample of blood. All receptors come from a man aged 45-65 years in good health. The CDR3 runs from the conserved cysteine through the conserved F or W. The order of the fields is D gene, V gene, clone size, J gene, CDR3 DNA, CDR3 protein. A D gene is named only where the DNA matches it firmly. The size field is filled for only some rows; it gives once, few, many or a size class.

.	TRBV11-2	.	TRBJ1-6	TGTGCCAGCAGCCTGATGACAGTTTCTTCACCCCTCCACTTT	CASSLMTVSSPLHF
TRBD1	TRBV5-6	.	TRBJ2-7	TGTGCCAGCAGGGATGGAGGCGTGGGGACAGCGGATTTCGAGCAGTACTTC	CASRDGGVGTADFEQYF
TRBD1	TRBV27	.	TRBJ1-2	TGTGCCAGCAGTCGAGACAGGGGGACCCCTCCCTATGGCTACACCTTC	CASSRDRGTPPYGYTF
.	TRBV11-3	.	TRBJ2-7	TGTGCCAGCAGCTTCGTGCGTCCGGGACCGACAACCTACGAGCAGTACTTC	CASSFVRPGPTTYEQYF
.	TRBV6-6	once	TRBJ1-1	TGTGCCAGCAGCCTGTTATTCGAAGCTTTCTTT	CASSLLFEAFF
TRBD2	TRBV30	.	TRBJ2-3	TGTGCCTGGAGTTTGGAGCGGGGGGACACAGATACGCAGTATTTT	CAWSLERGDTDTQYF
.	TRBV10-2	.	TRBJ2-5	TGCGCCAGCAGTGAGGAGGTGGGCGGGGAGACCCAGTACTTC	CASSEEVGGETQYF
TRBD2	TRBV5-4	.	TRBJ2-3	TGTGCCAGCAGCCCGGGAGGAGGCCGCACAGATACGCAGTATTTT	CASSPGGGRTDTQYF
.	TRBV30	.	TRBJ1-3	TGTGCCTTTCGTGCGGAGGCTCTGACCATATATTTT	CAFRAEALTIYF
.	TRBV29-1	.	TRBJ2-7	TGCAGCGTTGGAGGAAATTCCTACGAGCAGTACTTC	CSVGGNSYEQYF
.	TRBV30	.	TRBJ2-2	TGTGCCTGGAGTGTTGTCGGGGAGCTGTTTTTT	CAWSVVGELFF
TRBD2	TRBV6-1	.	TRBJ2-1	TGTGCCAGCAGTGAAGGGACTAGCTACAATGAGCAGTTCTTC	CASSEGTSYNEQFF
.	TRBV27	.	TRBJ2-1	TGTGCCAGCAGTTTAGGGGGCGGGAACGGTGAGCAGTTCTTC	CASSLGGGNGEQFF
.	TRBV6-5	.	TRBJ1-1	TGTGCCAGCAGTTACGGACAGAACACTGAAGCTTTCTTT	CASSYGQNTEAFF
.	TRBV4-3	few	TRBJ1-6	TGCGCCAGCAGCCAAGATCCATACTCCTATAATTCACCCCTCCACTTT	CASSQDPYSYNSPLHF
.	TRBV5-1	.	TRBJ2-1	TGCGCCAGCAGCTTGGTGGCTAGCCGTAACAATGAGCAGTTCTTC	CASSLVASRNNEQFF
TRBD2	TRBV6-5	.	TRBJ2-1	TGTGCCAGCAGTTACGGTGCGGGAGCCGCTGAGCAGTTCTTC	CASSYGAGAAEQFF
TRBD1	TRBV28	.	TRBJ1-5	TGTGCCAGCAGTTTAGGGGCGGGACAGGGAAATCAGCCCCAGCATTTT	CASSLGAGQGNQPQHF
.	TRBV11-3	.	TRBJ1-1	TGTGCCAGCAGCGGCGCGAACACTGAAGCTTTCTTT	CASSGANTEAFF
.	TRBV21-1	.	TRBJ2-1	TGTGCCAGCAGTTTAGCGGGGGGCCACTGTTTTTACAATGAGCAGTTCTTC	CASSLAGGHCFYNEQFF
.	TRBV18	.	TRBJ1-1	TGTGCCAGCTCACCAAGAGATTGGGCAGGTGGAAACCCAGGCACTGAAGCTTTCTTT	CASSPRDWAGGNPGTEAFF
.	TRBV27	.	TRBJ1-1	TGTGCCAGCAGTCCAAGGGGGGGGCGGTGGACTGAAGCTTTCTTT	CASSPRGGRWTEAFF
.	TRBV19	.	TRBJ2-1	TGTGCCAGTAGCCATGGGGGTCCCTACAATGAGCAGTTCTTC	CASSHGGPYNEQFF
.	TRBV4-3	.	TRBJ2-7	TGCGCCAGCAGCCAAGATCGTTCCGGGGAGGACGAGCAGTACTTC	CASSQDRSGEDEQYF